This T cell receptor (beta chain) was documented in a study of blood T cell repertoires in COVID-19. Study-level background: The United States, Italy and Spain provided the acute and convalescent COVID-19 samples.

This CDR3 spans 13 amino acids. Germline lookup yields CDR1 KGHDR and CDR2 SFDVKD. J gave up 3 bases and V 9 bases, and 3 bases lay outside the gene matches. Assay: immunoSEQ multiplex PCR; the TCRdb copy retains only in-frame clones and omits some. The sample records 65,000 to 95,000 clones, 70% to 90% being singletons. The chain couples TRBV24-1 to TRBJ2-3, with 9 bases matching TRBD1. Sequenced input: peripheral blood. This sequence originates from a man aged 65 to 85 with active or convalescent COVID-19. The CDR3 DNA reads TGTGCCACCGGACAGGGGAGGACAGATACGCAGTATTTT. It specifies CATGQGRTDTQYF.